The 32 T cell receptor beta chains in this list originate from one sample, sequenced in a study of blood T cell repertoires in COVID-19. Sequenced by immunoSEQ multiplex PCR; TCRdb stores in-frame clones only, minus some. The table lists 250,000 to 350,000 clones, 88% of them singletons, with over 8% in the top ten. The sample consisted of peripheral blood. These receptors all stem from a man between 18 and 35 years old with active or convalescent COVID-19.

CDR3 DNA: TGTGCCATCAGTGAGAGGACACATAACACCGGGGAGCTGTTTTTT. Translation: CAISERTHNTGELFF. The chain is built from TRBV10-3 and TRBJ2-2; maybe TRBD1 (5 bases). The CDR3 is made up of 15 amino acids. Per germline, CDR1 ENHRY and CDR2 SYGVKD. Trimming took off 2 bases at V and 2 bases at J, with 9 bases between the two ends.

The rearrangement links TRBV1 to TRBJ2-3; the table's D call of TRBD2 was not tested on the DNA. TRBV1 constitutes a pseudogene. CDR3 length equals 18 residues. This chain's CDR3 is CTSSPPSGRGARTDTQYF. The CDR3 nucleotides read TGCACCAGCAGCCCTCCCAGTGGGCGGGGGGCCCGCACAGATACGCAGTATTTT.

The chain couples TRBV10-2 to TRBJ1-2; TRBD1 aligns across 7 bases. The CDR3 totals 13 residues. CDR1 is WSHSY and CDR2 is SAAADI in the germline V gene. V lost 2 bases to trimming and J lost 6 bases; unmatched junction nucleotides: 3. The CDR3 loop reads CASSEPDRNGYTF. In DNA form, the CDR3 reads TGCGCCAGCAGTGAGCCGGACAGGAATGGCTACACCTTC.

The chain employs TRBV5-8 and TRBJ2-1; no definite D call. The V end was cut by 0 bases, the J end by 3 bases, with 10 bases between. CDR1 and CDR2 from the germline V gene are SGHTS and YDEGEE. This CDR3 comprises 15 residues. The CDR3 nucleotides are TGTGCCAGCAGCTTGGCCCCAGATCTCTACAATGAGCAGTTCTTC. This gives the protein CASSLAPDLYNEQFF.

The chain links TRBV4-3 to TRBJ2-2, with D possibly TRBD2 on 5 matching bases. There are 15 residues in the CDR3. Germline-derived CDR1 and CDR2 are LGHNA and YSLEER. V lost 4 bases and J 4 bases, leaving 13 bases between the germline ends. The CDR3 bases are TGCGCCAGCAGCCCCGGAGGCAGAGGCACCGGGGAGCTGTTTTTT. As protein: CASSPGGRGTGELFF.

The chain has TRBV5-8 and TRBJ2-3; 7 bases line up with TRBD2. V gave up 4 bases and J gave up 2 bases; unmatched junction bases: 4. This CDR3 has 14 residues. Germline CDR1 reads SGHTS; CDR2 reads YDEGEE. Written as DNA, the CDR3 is TGTGCCAGCAGCCGTGGGGGGGACACAGATACGCAGTATTTT. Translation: CASSRGGDTDTQYF.

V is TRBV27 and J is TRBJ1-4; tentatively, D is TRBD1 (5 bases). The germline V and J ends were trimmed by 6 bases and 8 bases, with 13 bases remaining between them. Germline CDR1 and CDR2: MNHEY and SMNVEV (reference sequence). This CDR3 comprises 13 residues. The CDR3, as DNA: TGTGCCAGCAGCCCGGCGGGGGGGGAAAAACTGTTTTTT. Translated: CASSPAGGEKLFF.

The CDR3 is CASSPGHVNEKLFF. CDR3 nucleotide sequence: TGTGCCAGCAGCCCGGGACATGTCAATGAAAAACTGTTTTTT. The V and J genes are TRBV25-1 and TRBJ1-4, with D perhaps TRBD1 (6 bases). This CDR3 has 14 residues. V lost 6 bases to trimming and J lost 5 bases, with 13 bases between them. In germline, CDR1 is MGHDK, CDR2 SYGVNS.

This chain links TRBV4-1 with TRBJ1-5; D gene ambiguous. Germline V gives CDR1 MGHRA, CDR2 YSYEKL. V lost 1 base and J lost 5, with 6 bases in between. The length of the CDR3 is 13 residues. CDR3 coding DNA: TGCGCCAGCAGCCAAGGGGAGTATCAGCCCCAGCATTTT. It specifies CASSQGEYQPQHF.

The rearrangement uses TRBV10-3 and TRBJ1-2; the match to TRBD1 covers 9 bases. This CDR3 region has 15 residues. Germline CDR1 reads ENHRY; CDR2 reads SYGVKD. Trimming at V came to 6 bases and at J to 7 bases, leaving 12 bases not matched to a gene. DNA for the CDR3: TGTGCCATCAGAGAACAGGGGGCGGCTTCGGGTGGCTACACCTTC. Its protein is CAIREQGAASGGYTF.

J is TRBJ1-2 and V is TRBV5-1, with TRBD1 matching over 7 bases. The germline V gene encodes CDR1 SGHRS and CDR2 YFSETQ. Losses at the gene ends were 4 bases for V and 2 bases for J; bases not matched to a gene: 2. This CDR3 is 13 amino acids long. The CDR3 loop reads CASSPDRNYGYTF. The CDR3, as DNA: TGCGCCAGCAGCCCGGACAGGAACTATGGCTACACCTTC.

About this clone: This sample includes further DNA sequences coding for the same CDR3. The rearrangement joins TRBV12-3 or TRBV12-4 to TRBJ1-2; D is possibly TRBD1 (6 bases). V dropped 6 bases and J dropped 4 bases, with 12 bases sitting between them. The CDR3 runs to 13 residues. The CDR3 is CASRIQGSYGYTF. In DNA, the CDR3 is TGTGCCAGCAGGATACAGGGTAGCTATGGCTACACCTTC.

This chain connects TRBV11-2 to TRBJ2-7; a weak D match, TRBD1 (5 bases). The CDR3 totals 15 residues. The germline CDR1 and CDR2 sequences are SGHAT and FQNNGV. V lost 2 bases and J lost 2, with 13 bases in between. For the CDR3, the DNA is TGTGCCAGCAGCTTATCTCGGACAAACACCTACGAGCAGTACTTC. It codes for CASSLSRTNTYEQYF.

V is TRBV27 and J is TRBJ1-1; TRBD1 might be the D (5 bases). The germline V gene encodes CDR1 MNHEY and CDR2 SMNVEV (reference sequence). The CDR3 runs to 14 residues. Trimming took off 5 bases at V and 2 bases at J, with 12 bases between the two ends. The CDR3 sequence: CASSVGHVNTEAFF. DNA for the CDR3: TGTGCCAGCAGTGTAGGACACGTTAACACTGAAGCTTTCTTT.

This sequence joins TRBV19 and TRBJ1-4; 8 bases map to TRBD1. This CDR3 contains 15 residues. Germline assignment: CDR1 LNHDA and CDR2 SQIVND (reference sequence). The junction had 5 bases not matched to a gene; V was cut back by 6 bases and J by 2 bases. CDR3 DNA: TGTGCCAGTAGCAAACGACAGGGGACTAATGAAAAACTGTTTTTT. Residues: CASSKRQGTNEKLFF.

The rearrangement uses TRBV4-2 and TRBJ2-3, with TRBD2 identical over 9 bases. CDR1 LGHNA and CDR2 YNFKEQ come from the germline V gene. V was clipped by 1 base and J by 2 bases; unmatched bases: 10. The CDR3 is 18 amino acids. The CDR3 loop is CASSQGIVLAGPTDTQYF. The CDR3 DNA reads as TGTGCCAGCAGCCAAGGTATAGTGCTAGCGGGGCCCACAGATACGCAGTATTTT.

CDR3 in DNA: TGTGCCAGCAGCTTGGATAGAGACAGCCTGTACTATGGCTACACCTTC. Its translation is CASSLDRDSLYYGYTF. The rearrangement links TRBV5-4 to TRBJ1-2, with D tentatively TRBD1 (5 bases). Trimming left V 0 bases short and J 3 bases short, with 15 bases between. The CDR3 sequence is 16 residues long. Germline CDR1 is SGHNT and CDR2 is YYREEE (reference sequence).

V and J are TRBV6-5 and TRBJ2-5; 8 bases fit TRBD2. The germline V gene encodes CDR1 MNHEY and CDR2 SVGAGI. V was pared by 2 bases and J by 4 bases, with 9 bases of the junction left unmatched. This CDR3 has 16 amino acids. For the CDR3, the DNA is TGTGCCAGCAGTTACGGGATGCGGGGGGCGCGAGAGACCCAGTACTTC. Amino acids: CASSYGMRGARETQYF.

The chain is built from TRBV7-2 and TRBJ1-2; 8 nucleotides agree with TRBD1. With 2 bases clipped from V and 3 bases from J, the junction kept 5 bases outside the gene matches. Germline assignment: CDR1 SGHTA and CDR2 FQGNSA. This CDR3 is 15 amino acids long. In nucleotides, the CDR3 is TGTGCCAGCAGCTTATTGTGGACAGGGCACTATGGCTACACCTTC. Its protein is CASSLLWTGHYGYTF.

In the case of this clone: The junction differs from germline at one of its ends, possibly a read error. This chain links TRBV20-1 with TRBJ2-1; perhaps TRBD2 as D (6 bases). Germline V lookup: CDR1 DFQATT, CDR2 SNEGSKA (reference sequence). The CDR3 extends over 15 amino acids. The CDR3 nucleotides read TGCAGTGCTAGTACCTCTAGCGTTTCCGCGCGGGCGCTTATCTTC. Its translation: CSASTSSVSARALIF.

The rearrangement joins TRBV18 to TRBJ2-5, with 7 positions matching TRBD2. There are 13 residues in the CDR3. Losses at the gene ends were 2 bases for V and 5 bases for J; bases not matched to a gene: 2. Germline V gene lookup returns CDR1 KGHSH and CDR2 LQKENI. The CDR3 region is CASSPNSGETQYF. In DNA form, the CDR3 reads TGTGCCAGCTCACCAAATAGCGGGGAGACCCAGTACTTC.

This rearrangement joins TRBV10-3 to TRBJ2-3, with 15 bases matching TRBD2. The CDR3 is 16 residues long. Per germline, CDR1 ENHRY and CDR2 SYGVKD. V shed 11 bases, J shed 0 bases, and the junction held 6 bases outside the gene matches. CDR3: CAVGTSGGYSTDTQYF. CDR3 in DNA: TGTGCCGTCGGGACTAGCGGGGGGTATAGCACAGATACGCAGTATTTT.

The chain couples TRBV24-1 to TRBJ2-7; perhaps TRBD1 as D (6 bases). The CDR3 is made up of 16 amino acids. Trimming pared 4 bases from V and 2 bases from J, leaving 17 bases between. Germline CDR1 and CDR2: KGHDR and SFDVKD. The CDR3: CATSDHPDRIPYEQYF. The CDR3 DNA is TGTGCCACCAGTGACCATCCGGACAGAATCCCCTACGAGCAGTACTTC.

The CDR3 DNA sequence: TGTGCCAGCACCCAGGGGACAGGGAATTCACCCCTCCACTTT. It encodes CASTQGTGNSPLHF. The chain has TRBV5-6 and TRBJ1-6, with 9 bases fitting TRBD1. CDR1 is SGHDT, CDR2 YYEEEE, per germline. The CDR3 length is 14 residues. V was pared by 6 bases and J by 7 bases, with 5 bases of the junction left unmatched.

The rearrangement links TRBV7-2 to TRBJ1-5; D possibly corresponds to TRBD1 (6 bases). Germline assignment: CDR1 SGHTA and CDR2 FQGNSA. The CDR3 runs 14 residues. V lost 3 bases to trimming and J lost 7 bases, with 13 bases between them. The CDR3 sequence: CASSFSGVWQPQHF. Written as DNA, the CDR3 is TGTGCCAGCAGCTTTTCAGGGGTATGGCAGCCCCAGCATTTT. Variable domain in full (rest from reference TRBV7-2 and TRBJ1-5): GAGVSQSPSNKVTEKGKDVELRCDPISGHTALYWYRQSLGQGLEFLIYFQGNSAPDKSGLPSDRFSAERTGGSVSTLTIQRTQQEDSAVYLCASSFSGVWQPQHFGDGTRLSIL.

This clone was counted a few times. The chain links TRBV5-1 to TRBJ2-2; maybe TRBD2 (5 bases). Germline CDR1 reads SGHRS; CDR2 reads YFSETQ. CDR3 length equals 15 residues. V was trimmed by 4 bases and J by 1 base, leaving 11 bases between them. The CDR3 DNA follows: TGCGCCAGCAGCCCCGCCCGGGGGAACACCGGGGAGCTGTTTTTT. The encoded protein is CASSPARGNTGELFF.

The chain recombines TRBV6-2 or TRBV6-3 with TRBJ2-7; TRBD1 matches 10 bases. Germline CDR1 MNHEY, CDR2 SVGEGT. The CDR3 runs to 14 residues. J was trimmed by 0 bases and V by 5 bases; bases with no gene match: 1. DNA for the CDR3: TGTGCCAGCAGTGACAGGGGGCTCTCCTACGAGCAGTACTTC. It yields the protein CASSDRGLSYEQYF.

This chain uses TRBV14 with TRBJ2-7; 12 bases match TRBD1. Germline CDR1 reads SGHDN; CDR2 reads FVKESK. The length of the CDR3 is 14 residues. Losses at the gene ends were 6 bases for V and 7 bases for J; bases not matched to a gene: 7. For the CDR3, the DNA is TGTGCCAGCAGACCGGGACAGGGGGCGGGGGAGCAGTACTTC. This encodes CASRPGQGAGEQYF.

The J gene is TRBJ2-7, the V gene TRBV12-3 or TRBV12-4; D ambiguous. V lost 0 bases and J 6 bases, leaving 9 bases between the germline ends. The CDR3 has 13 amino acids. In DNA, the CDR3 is TGTGCCAGCAGTTTAGCCTCTACTACCGAGCAGTACTTC. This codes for CASSLASTTEQYF.

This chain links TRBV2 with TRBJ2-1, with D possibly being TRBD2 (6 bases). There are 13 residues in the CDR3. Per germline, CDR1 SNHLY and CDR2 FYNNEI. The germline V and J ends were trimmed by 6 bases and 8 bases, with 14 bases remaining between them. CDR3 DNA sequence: TGTGCCAGCAGCGGACTAAGGGGTCATGAGCAGTTCTTC. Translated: CASSGLRGHEQFF. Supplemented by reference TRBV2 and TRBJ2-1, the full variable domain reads EPEVTQTPSHQVTQMGQEVILRCVPISNHLYFYWYRQILGQKVEFLVSFYNNEISEKSEIFDDQFSVERPDGSNFTLKIRSTKLEDSAMYFCASSGLRGHEQFFGPGTRLTVL.

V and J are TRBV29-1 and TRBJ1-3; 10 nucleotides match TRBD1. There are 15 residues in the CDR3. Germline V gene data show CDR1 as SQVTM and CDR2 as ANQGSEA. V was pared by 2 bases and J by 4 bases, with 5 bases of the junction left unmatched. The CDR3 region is CSVEMDRGIGNTIYF. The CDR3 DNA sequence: TGCAGCGTTGAAATGGACAGGGGGATCGGAAACACCATATATTTT.

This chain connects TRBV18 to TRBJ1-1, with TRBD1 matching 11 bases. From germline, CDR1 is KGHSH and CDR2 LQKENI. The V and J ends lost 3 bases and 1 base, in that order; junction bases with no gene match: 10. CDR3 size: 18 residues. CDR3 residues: CASSPRDRGALRNTEAFF. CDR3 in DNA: TGTGCCAGCTCACCGCGGGACAGGGGGGCCCTAAGGAACACTGAAGCTTTCTTT.